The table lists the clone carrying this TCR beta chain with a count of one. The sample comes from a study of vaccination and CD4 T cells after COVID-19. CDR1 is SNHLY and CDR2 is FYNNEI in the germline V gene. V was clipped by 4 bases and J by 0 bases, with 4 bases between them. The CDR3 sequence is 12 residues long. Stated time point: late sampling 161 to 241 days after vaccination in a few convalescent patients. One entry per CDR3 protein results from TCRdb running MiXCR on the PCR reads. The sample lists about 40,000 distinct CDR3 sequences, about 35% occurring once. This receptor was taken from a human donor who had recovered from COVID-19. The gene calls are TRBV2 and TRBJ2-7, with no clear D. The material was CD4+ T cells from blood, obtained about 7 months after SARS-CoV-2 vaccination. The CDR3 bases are TGTGCCAGCAGTGCTGACTCCTACGAGCAGTACTTC. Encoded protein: CASSADSYEQYF.